The entry that follows covers one TCR beta chain sequence. Its antigen remains unidentified. The sample originates from a study of cytomegalovirus exposure and HLA in healthy donors. Study context: Within an early data release were roughly 83 million unique TCRs drawn from HLA-typed donors.

The length of the CDR3 is 16 residues. Germline-derived CDR1 and CDR2 are SGHNT and YYREEE (reference sequence). Trimming took 3 bases from V and 1 from J, leaving 16 bases between them. The study, taken as a whole, reports: Across HLA loci, a later analysis found differing TCR association rates, with DRB1 most and HLA-C fewest.

PCR involved 60 Vbeta and 13 Jbeta primers. As processed by the authors: A follow-up analysis tallied some 80 million unique TCR beta chains, roughly 11 million shared. The data were produced by immunoSEQ multiplex PCR, yet TCRdb's version contains in-frame clones alone and is incomplete. That table furnishes V, J and clone size, whereas the DNA furnished D and trimming. Among 70,000 to 95,000 clones listed, 70% to 90% were seen once. This receptor was obtained from a man aged 18 to 29 in good health and CMV-seronegative. Sequencing was done on a sample of PBMCs. The rearrangement links TRBV5-4 to TRBJ1-1; TRBD1 might be the D (6 bases). CDR3 nucleotide sequence: TGTGCCAGCAGCTCGGAGGCTGGCAGGGGGAACACTGAAGCTTTCTTT. It codes for CASSSEAGRGNTEAFF.